This T cell receptor (beta chain) was sequenced for a study of chemoradiotherapy in HPV16-positive cancers. At the level of the study: Candidate HPV-specific clones and shared TCR motifs came from a couple of HPV16-positive patients. Notes on the study in general: Candidate HPV-specific clones and E7-related TCR motifs grew in tumor during treatment. HPV-responsive T-cell expansion during chemoradiotherapy was linked to improved recurrence-free survival in HPV16-positive patients.

Details on this clone: What it recognizes is unknown.

V was clipped by 2 bases and J by 0 bases, with 12 bases between them. The CDR3 spans 17 residues. Germline values: CDR1 SGDLS, CDR2 YYNGEE. Repertoires were sampled repeatedly during chemoradiotherapy. Libraries were prepared by immunoSEQ multiplex PCR; TCRdb keeps only in-frame clonotypes and omits some of them. In the table there are about 29,000 clones, 91% of which are singletons. The TCR sequence derives from a human donor with HPV-associated anogenital cancer. This chain connects TRBV9 to TRBJ2-6; D call uncertain. Sequenced here: blood, sampled from a patient who underwent chemoradiotherapy. DNA of the CDR3: TGTGCCAGCAGCGTCGAAGGACGGGCCTCTGGGGCCAACGTCCTGACTTTC. It encodes CASSVEGRASGANVLTF.